This TCR beta chain was sequenced for a study of T cell changes during pregnancy in multiple sclerosis. Method: immunoSEQ multiplex PCR; TCRdb's copy keeps in-frame clones and lacks some. In the table there are 75,000 to 95,000 clones, 94% of which are singletons. Here the sequenced sample was CD4+ T cells from peripheral blood mononuclear cells, taken after pregnancy. The source of this sequence is a female donor with multiple sclerosis, enrolled in a pregnancy study.

The CDR3 coding sequence is TGTGCCAGCAGTTTACCCCTCCCGGGAGGCCACGAGCAGTACTTC. This sequence encodes CASSLPLPGGHEQYF. The genes are TRBV28 and TRBJ2-7, with TRBD2 matching over 7 bases. V trimming: 2 bases; J trimming: 5 bases; junction bases outside the gene matches: 9. Germline-derived CDR1 and CDR2 are MDHEN and SYDVKM. The CDR3 loop spans 15 amino acids.